This TCR beta chain was documented in a study of read filtering for tumor transcriptome and immune sequencing (dated by TCRdb to the early 2020s). Regarding the complete study: Of the patients in the cohort, around 18 were male and over twelve were female, and their mean age was approximately 66 years, with a range of about 47 to 85. By revised international staging, fewer than ten patients were R-ISS I, some 17 were R-ISS II and roughly 7 were R-ISS III. Whole-transcriptome libraries were prepared with the TruSeq RNA Access Library Prep Kit after DNase treatment. TCR-region mapped reads per sample ranged from about 3.5 to 10.27 million with IR-seq versus only about 85 to 1273 with RNA-seq. The study compared TCR repertoires from targeted immune repertoire sequencing and bulk whole-transcriptome sequencing run on the same bone marrow samples. As a main aim, a read-filtering strategy for immune repertoire data was addressed, with the specific question being whether clonotypes supported by a single read should be removed. The full study reports these points: The correlation between IR-seq and RNA-seq shared clonotype proportions rose when single-read clonotypes were removed. The sorted CD138-negative fraction was a mixed bone marrow immune population, not purified T cells. Clonotypes were captured by IR-seq at much higher depth and more reliably than by RNA-seq, and smaller IR-seq throughput was sufficient for identification of most shared clonotypes. In IR-seq, single-read clonotypes were roughly 82% of clonotypes but approximately 4% of total reads; in RNA-seq they were roughly three quarters of clonotypes and about 40% of reads.

Every patient had bone marrow sampled at the time of active disease. Ficoll-Hypaque density gradient centrifugation was used to isolate bone marrow mononuclear cells. Myeloma plasma cells were removed and CD138-negative cells were obtained by negative selection following labeling with CD138 magnetic microbeads on a MACS separator. Flow cytometry on an Attune NxT with CD138 antibodies was used to check the purity of the isolated cells. TRIzol reagent was used to extract total RNA, which was then quantified with a NanoDrop spectrophotometer. For each patient, paired RNA-seq and IR-seq were run on the CD138-negative bone marrow sample from that patient. The Immunoverse kit was used to build TCR libraries from 400 ng RNA, with molecular barcoded adaptors covering alpha/delta and beta/gamma chains. TCR library preparation used the same RNA that was used for transcriptome sequencing. TCR libraries were sequenced on an Illumina HiSeq 4000 with 2 x 150 cycles. Per the original workflow: TCR reads were aligned to human V, D, J and C references and assembled into CDR3 clonotypes with MiXCR, including quality filtering and error correction. Clonotype counts and gene usage diversity were analyzed with the tcR package in R. Raw mapping reads were checked after the RNA-seq reads had been mapped by STAR aligner version 2.5.3a onto the human GRCh37 genome. To test how sequencing depth affected the clonotypes detected, IR-seq fastq files were randomly downsampled with Seqtk 1.3. In TCRdb, the public reads were trimmed at Q25 with fastp and aligned with MiXCR, with productive beta chains retained. Entries are consolidated by CDR3 protein sequence, retaining the most common genes and DNA. The V and J calls, along with clone size, are taken from TCRdb and not from the paper's own processing. For this sample there are nearly 60,000 distinct CDR3 sequences; 9% to 15% appear just once. Roughly 17% of the sample lies in the top ten.

The germline V gene encodes CDR1 LGHDT and CDR2 YNNKEL (reference sequence). The V end loses 1 base and the J end loses 4 bases, and a stretch of 22 bases separates them. Its CDR3 holds 18 amino acids, cysteine through phenylalanine. Left in the record is the CDR3 DNA by itself, 54 bases read in frame from the first base. This clonotype was found many times. The specificity of this receptor is unknown. It has no much larger one-base neighbor in the sample; base qualities were not kept. The rearrangement combines TRBV3-1 with TRBJ1-2; perhaps TRBD1 is the D gene, with 5 bases matching. Sequencing was carried out using a population of CD138-negative cells sorted from bone marrow. What the cell subset or site label conveys for this sample: bone marrow mononuclear cells depleted of CD138+ plasma/myeloma cells by negative magnetic selection. This TCR was sampled from a donor older than 35 with multiple myeloma. The nucleotides are TGTGCCAGCAGCCAAGTTGGGGGGGGTACAAAAAGTATCTATGGCTACACCTTC. This gives the protein CASSQVGGGTKSIYGYTF. Reference TRBV3-1 and TRBJ1-2 genes cover what lies past the CDR3, so the full variable domain is DTAVSQTPKYLVTQMGNDKSIKCEQNLGHDTMYWYKQDSKKFLKIMFSYNNKELIINETVPNRFSPKSPDKAHLNLHINSLELGDSAVYFCASSQVGGGTKSIYGYTFGSGTRLTVV.